This T cell receptor beta chain was sequenced for a study of blood T cell repertoires in COVID-19. For the study at large: Specimens from acute and convalescent COVID-19 originated in the United States, Italy and Spain. Sources were T cells, B-cell-depleted T cells, or PBMCs; the material itself was cDNA or gDNA.

Trimming left V 5 bases short and J 4 bases short, with 11 bases between. This CDR3 spans 13 amino acids. Germline V lookup: CDR1 SGHTA, CDR2 FQGNSA. In the source study's methods: Using reference gene primer amplification, nucleated cell counts were estimated. Clones were sequenced by immunoSEQ multiplex PCR, and TCRdb holds only the in-frame ones, with some missing. The V and J calls and clone size were taken over from that table, and D and trimming were inferred from the DNA. The table shows about 130,000 clones, with approximately 90% occurring only once. The sequenced material came from peripheral blood. The genes are TRBV7-2 and TRBJ2-5; D is perhaps TRBD2 (6 bases). The TCR sequence derives from a man over 45 with COVID-19, enrolled during active disease. The CDR3 DNA follows: TGTGCCAGCAGCCCCCCCGGGGGAGAGACCCAGTACTTC. Protein sequence: CASSPPGGETQYF.